One and the same sample provided the 27 T cell receptor beta chains below, sequenced in a study of T cell responses to AZD1222 COVID-19 vaccine (dated by TCRdb to about 2021). Library prep was done by the immunoSEQ multiplex PCR assay. The table was pulled from immuneACCESS by TCRdb, which kept in-frame rearrangements only. Such tables lose some clones; where checked, under half of the loss comes from unresolved V genes, and the rest has no known cause. This sample has 75,000 to 85,000 clones in its table, and 60% to 85% of those were observed once. Approximately 27% of the sample rests with the top ten. The time point label, as the study defines it: about 28 days (+/-7) after the second vaccine dose. The treatment or condition tag for this specimen amounts to: meningococcal conjugate vaccine given as trial control. The sample here was peripheral blood, taken 28 days after the second dose of the MenACWY control vaccine. These receptors came from an adult who received the MenACWY meningococcal vaccine as a control.

The rearrangement links TRBV10-1 to TRBJ1-1; D is unclear. Germline CDR1 and CDR2: WNHNN and SYGVQD (reference sequence). The CDR3 contains 13 residues. V was pared by 7 bases and J by 3 bases, with 12 bases between. CDR3 coding DNA: TGCGCCAGCAAAGAAGGGATGGACACTGAAGCTTTCTTT. Translation gives CASKEGMDTEAFF.

V usage is TRBV3-1 (or the pseudogene TRBV3-2) and J usage is TRBJ2-1; TRBD2 matches 9 bases. This CDR3 is 16 amino acids long. From germline, CDR1 is LGHDT and CDR2 YNNKEL (reference sequence). The V and J ends lost 4 bases and 0 bases, in that order; junction bases with no gene match: 4. CDR3 protein: CASSRRLADSYNEQFF. CDR3 sequence (DNA): TGTGCCAGCAGCCGGAGACTAGCGGACTCCTACAATGAGCAGTTCTTC.

The genes are TRBV7-8 and TRBJ2-2; TRBD2 might be the D (6 bases). CDR1 is SGHVS, CDR2 FQNEAQ, per germline. The CDR3 runs 16 residues. V was clipped by 5 bases and J by 5 bases, with 18 bases between them. CDR3 nucleotides: TGTGCCAGCAGCCATCGCGGGGCTAGCGTTACCGGGGAGCTGTTTTTT. Translating it yields CASSHRGASVTGELFF.

The chain uses TRBV4-1 and TRBJ2-3; no clear D gene. The germline CDR1 and CDR2 sequences are MGHRA and YSYEKL. V was pared by 0 bases and J by 1 base, with 11 bases between. The CDR3 extends over 16 amino acids. For the CDR3, the DNA is TGCGCCAGCAGCCAAGAAGGGCCCCGGGGCACAGATACGCAGTATTTT. This translates into CASSQEGPRGTDTQYF.

This sequence joins TRBV19 and TRBJ1-1; D ambiguous. CDR3 length equals 13 residues. Germline V gene sequence: CDR1 LNHDA, CDR2 SQIVND (reference sequence). Trimming left V 6 bases short and J 2 bases short, with 10 bases between. The chain's CDR3 is CASSQTANTEAFF. The CDR3 nucleotides are TGTGCCAGTAGCCAAACAGCAAACACTGAAGCTTTCTTT.

This chain connects TRBV7-9 to TRBJ2-3; either TRBD1 or TRBD2 may supply D (5 bases each). This CDR3 is 14 amino acids long. From germline, CDR1 is SEHNR and CDR2 FQNEAQ (reference sequence). V was trimmed by 1 base and J by 0 bases, leaving 5 bases between them. The CDR3 is CASSLGDSTDTQYF. The CDR3 nucleotides are TGTGCCAGCAGCTTAGGGGACAGCACAGATACGCAGTATTTT.

This chain connects TRBV27 to TRBJ1-2; possibly TRBD1 for D (6 bases). This CDR3 is built from 15 residues. The V end was cut by 7 bases, the J end by 2 bases, with 17 bases between. CDR1 is MNHEY and CDR2 is SMNVEV in the germline V gene (reference sequence). CDR3 region: CASTSLLRGNYGYTF. DNA for the CDR3: TGTGCCAGCACCTCCCTTCTTAGGGGGAACTATGGCTACACCTTC.

The chain employs TRBV30 and TRBJ2-2; D is possibly TRBD2 (6 bases). Trimming stripped 1 base from V and 6 bases from J, with 9 bases between. CDR1 is GTSNPN, CDR2 SVGIG, per germline (reference sequence). CDR3 size: 13 residues. This CDR3 reads CAWSGREAGELFF. In DNA, the CDR3 is TGTGCCTGGAGTGGCAGGGAGGCCGGGGAGCTGTTTTTT.

This chain connects TRBV19 to TRBJ1-1; possibly TRBD1 for D (5 bases). V was clipped by 8 bases and J by 1 base, with 11 bases between them. The CDR3 length is 13 residues. Germline CDR1 is LNHDA and CDR2 is SQIVND (reference sequence). The CDR3 is CASAPGQNTEAFF. The CDR3 DNA follows: TGTGCCAGTGCCCCAGGGCAGAACACTGAAGCTTTCTTT.

The genes are TRBV6-5 and TRBJ2-1; tentatively, D is TRBD2 (5 bases). Germline V gene data show CDR1 as MNHEY and CDR2 as SVGAGI. V lost 5 bases, J lost 3 bases, and 14 bases lay in between. CDR3 length: 15 amino acids. The CDR3, as DNA: TGTGCCAGCAGTCGAAGACGGGGTAGCTACAATGAGCAGTTCTTC. This sequence encodes CASSRRRGSYNEQFF.

This clone was picked up a small number of times. Here the CDR3 DNA reads TGTGCCAGCAGCTTGGTGGGCCAGGGGTTCAACGAGCAGTACTTC. Translating gives CASSLVGQGFNEQYF. The chain employs TRBV5-8 and TRBJ2-7, with D possibly TRBD1 on 6 matching bases. With 0 bases removed from V and 5 bases from J, the gap between germline ends came to 15 bases. CDR3 length equals 15 residues. The germline V gene has CDR1 SGHTS and CDR2 YDEGEE.

In DNA, the CDR3 is TGCGCCAGCAGCTTGGGGTCTGCTAACACCATATATTTT. It encodes CASSLGSANTIYF. J is TRBJ1-3 and V is TRBV5-1, with D uncertain. The CDR3 contains 13 residues. Looked up from germline, CDR1 is SGHRS and CDR2 is YFSETQ. Trimming stripped 0 bases from V and 7 bases from J, with 8 bases between.

This clone turned up a few times. The chain combines TRBV30 with TRBJ1-6; D remains ambiguous. V lost 7 bases and J lost 6, with 10 bases in between. Germline CDR1 GTSNPN, CDR2 SVGIG (reference sequence). The CDR3 is made up of 12 amino acids. The CDR3 loop reads CAFRGFNSPLHF. The CDR3 bases are TGTGCCTTCCGAGGATTTAATTCACCCCTCCACTTT.

The gene calls are TRBV10-3 and TRBJ1-1; no clear D. Trimming took 6 bases from V and 1 from J, leaving 6 bases between them. In germline, CDR1 is ENHRY, CDR2 SYGVKD. The CDR3 is 12 residues long. Here the CDR3 reads CAISTGNTEAFF. The DNA for the CDR3 is TGTGCCATCAGCACCGGGAACACTGAAGCTTTCTTT.

V gene TRBV4-2 combines with J gene TRBJ2-7, with 10 bases lining up with TRBD1. Germline V gene sequence: CDR1 LGHNA, CDR2 YNFKEQ. The J segment lost 0 bases and the V segment lost 4 bases, leaving 3 bases of the junction unmatched. The CDR3 runs to 15 residues. CDR3 residues: CASSLGTGDSYEQYF. Here the CDR3 DNA reads TGTGCCAGCAGCCTCGGGACAGGGGACTCCTACGAGCAGTACTTC.

V and J are TRBV7-9 and TRBJ2-7, with D tentatively TRBD2 (5 bases). V dropped 5 bases and J dropped 3 bases, with 14 bases sitting between them. The CDR3 runs to 14 residues. Germline lookup yields CDR1 SEHNR and CDR2 FQNEAQ (reference sequence). In DNA form, the CDR3 reads TGTGCCAGCAGCCCCACGAGCGGAAGCTACGAGCAGTACTTC. It translates to CASSPTSGSYEQYF. The full variable domain, in which reference TRBV7-9 and TRBJ2-7 provide the parts outside the CDR3, is DTGVSQNPRHKITKRGQNVTFRCDPISEHNRLYWYRQTLGQGPEFLTYFQNEAQLEKSRLLSDRFSAERPKGSFSTLEIQRTEQGDSAMYLCASSPTSGSYEQYFGPGTRLTVT.

The chain uses TRBV2 and TRBJ1-1; D not resolved. The germline V gene encodes CDR1 SNHLY and CDR2 FYNNEI. Trimming cost V 1 base and J 6 bases, with 6 bases left between them. This CDR3 region has 12 residues. The CDR3 DNA sequence: TGTGCCAGCAGTGAAGGCGGGTCTGAAGCTTTCTTT. The encoded protein is CASSEGGSEAFF.

The rearrangement links TRBV7-9 to TRBJ1-2; a possible D gene is TRBD1 (5 bases). The germline gives CDR1 SEHNR, CDR2 FQNEAQ (reference sequence). Deletions cut 2 bases from V and 3 bases from J, with 7 bases between. The CDR3 is 13 residues long. CDR3 loop: CASSLPRDYGYTF. The CDR3 DNA is TGTGCCAGCAGCTTACCCAGGGACTATGGCTACACCTTC. Filled out from reference TRBV7-9 and TRBJ1-2, the complete variable domain reads DTGVSQNPRHKITKRGQNVTFRCDPISEHNRLYWYRQTLGQGPEFLTYFQNEAQLEKSRLLSDRFSAERPKGSFSTLEIQRTEQGDSAMYLCASSLPRDYGYTFGSGTRLTVV.

At least ten counts were recorded for this clone. The V and J genes are TRBV9 and TRBJ1-6; D remains ambiguous. Between the trimmed V and J ends, which lost 3 bases and 8 bases, there was a span of 12 bases. The CDR3 extends over 14 amino acids. The germline gives CDR1 SGDLS, CDR2 YYNGEE. The CDR3 DNA reads TGTGCCAGCAGCGGCGGATATGGACATTCACCCCTCCACTTT. It specifies CASSGGYGHSPLHF.

Only one count was recorded for this clone. This chain connects TRBV3-1 (or the pseudogene TRBV3-2) to TRBJ2-7, with 8 bases lining up with TRBD2. The junction had 2 bases not matched to a gene; V was cut back by 4 bases and J by 0 bases. The germline V gene has CDR1 LGHDT and CDR2 YNNKEL (reference sequence). The CDR3 extends over 14 amino acids. The CDR3 loop reads CASSPGTSSYEQYF. CDR3 DNA: TGTGCCAGCAGCCCCGGGACTAGCTCCTACGAGCAGTACTTC.

The chain uses TRBV3-1 (or the pseudogene TRBV3-2) and TRBJ2-5; unclear D gene. V was shortened by 0 bases and J by 2 bases, with 10 bases between the two germline ends. In germline, CDR1 is LGHDT, CDR2 YNNKEL (reference sequence). The CDR3 totals 15 residues. CDR3 region: CASSQDLASQETQYF. Written as DNA, the CDR3 is TGTGCCAGCAGCCAAGATCTCGCTTCACAAGAGACCCAGTACTTC.

The genes are TRBV10-3 and TRBJ1-2; the match to TRBD1 covers 9 bases. The CDR3 is 13 amino acids. V was pared by 7 bases and J by 4 bases, with 4 bases of the junction left unmatched. Germline V gene sequence: CDR1 ENHRY, CDR2 SYGVKD. For the CDR3, the DNA is TGTGCCATCAAACCGGGACAGGGCTATGGCTACACCTTC. This codes for CAIKPGQGYGYTF.

The rearrangement joins TRBV19 to TRBJ1-1; TRBD1 matches 7 bases. CDR1 LNHDA and CDR2 SQIVND come from the germline V gene (reference sequence). The CDR3 consists of 14 residues. V dropped 10 bases and J dropped 5; count of bases not matched to a gene: 13. CDR3 protein: CATTPGQIFTEAFF. CDR3 sequence (DNA): TGTGCCACTACCCCGGGACAGATCTTTACTGAAGCTTTCTTT.

The chain has TRBV29-1 and TRBJ2-1; 8 bases agree with TRBD2. The CDR3 spans 14 residues. V lost 7 bases and J lost 7; bases outside the gene matches: 12. Germline lookup yields CDR1 SQVTM and CDR2 ANQGSEA. CDR3 in amino acids: CSARAGVGGNEQFF. The CDR3 DNA follows: TGCAGCGCTAGAGCGGGAGTTGGGGGAAATGAGCAGTTCTTC.

This sequence joins TRBV7-2 and TRBJ1-4; D possibly corresponds to TRBD1 (6 bases). This CDR3 has 14 residues. Germline CDR1 reads SGHTA; CDR2 reads FQGNSA. The germline V and J ends were trimmed by 5 bases and 5 bases, with 12 bases remaining between them. CDR3 coding DNA: TGTGCCAGCAGCCCTAGGGGGGGGAATGAAAAACTGTTTTTT. Protein: CASSPRGGNEKLFF.

The V gene is TRBV13, the J gene TRBJ2-3; 12 bases are a match to TRBD2. The germline V gene has CDR1 PRHDT and CDR2 FYEKMQ (reference sequence). This CDR3 is 17 amino acids long. With 4 bases clipped from V and 4 bases from J, the junction kept 9 bases outside the gene matches. The CDR3 bases are TGTGCCAGCAGCTCCGGTCTAGCGGGGGGGCCGCCAGATACGCAGTATTTT. Translating it yields CASSSGLAGGPPDTQYF.

The V gene is TRBV7-2, the J gene TRBJ2-5; possibly TRBD2 for D (5 bases). Trimming left V 5 bases short and J 3 bases short, with 10 bases between. Germline V CDR1 and CDR2: SGHTA, FQGNSA. The CDR3 contains 13 residues. CDR3 amino acids: CASSPGLEETQYF. The CDR3 coding sequence is TGTGCCAGCAGCCCAGGACTGGAAGAGACCCAGTACTTC.